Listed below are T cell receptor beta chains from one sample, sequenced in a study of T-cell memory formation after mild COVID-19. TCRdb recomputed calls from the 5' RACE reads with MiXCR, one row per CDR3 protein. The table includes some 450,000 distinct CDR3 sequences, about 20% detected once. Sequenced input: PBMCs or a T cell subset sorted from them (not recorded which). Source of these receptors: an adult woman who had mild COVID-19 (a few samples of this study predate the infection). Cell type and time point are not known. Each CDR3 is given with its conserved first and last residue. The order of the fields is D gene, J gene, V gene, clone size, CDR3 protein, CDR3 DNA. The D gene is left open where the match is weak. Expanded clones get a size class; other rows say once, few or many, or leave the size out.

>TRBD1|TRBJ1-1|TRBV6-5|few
CASSRADRDTEAFF
TGTGCCAGCAGCCGCGCGGACAGGGACACTGAAGCTTTCTTT
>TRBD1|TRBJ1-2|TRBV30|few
CAWQGADYGYTF
TGTGCCTGGCAGGGGGCAGACTATGGCTACACCTTC
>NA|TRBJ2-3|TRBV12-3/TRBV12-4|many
CASSLIPTDTQYF
TGTGCCAGCAGCCTCATCCCCACGGATACGCAGTATTTT
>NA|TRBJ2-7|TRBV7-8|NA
CASSLDGRVAAPYEQYF
TGTGCCAGCAGCTTGGATGGTAGGGTAGCGGCCCCCTACGAGCAGTACTTC
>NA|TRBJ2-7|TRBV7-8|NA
CASSLSPNQEAYEQYF
TGTGCCAGCAGCTTAAGCCCAAATCAGGAGGCCTACGAGCAGTACTTC
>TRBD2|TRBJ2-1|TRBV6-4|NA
CASSARASGIGDEQFF
TGTGCCAGCAGTGCGAGGGCTAGCGGGATAGGGGATGAGCAGTTCTTC
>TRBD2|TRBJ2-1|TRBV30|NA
CAWETSGRASSYNEQFF
TGTGCCTGGGAGACTAGCGGGAGGGCAAGCTCCTACAATGAGCAGTTCTTC
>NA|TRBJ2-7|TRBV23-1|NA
CASSQSRQGSYEQYF
TGCGCCAGCAGTCAATCAAGGCAGGGCTCCTACGAGCAGTACTTC
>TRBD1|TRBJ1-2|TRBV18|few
CASSPVTGDWGYTF
TGTGCCAGCTCACCAGTGACAGGGGATTGGGGCTACACCTTC
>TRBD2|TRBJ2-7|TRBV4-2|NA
CASSQDREGGYEQYF
TGTGCCAGCAGCCAAGACCGGGAGGGAGGTTACGAGCAGTACTTC
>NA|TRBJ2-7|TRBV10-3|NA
CAISETGGGEQYF
TGTGCCATCAGTGAGACAGGGGGGGGTGAGCAGTACTTC
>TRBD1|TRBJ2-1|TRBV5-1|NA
CASSLGHGTAWGNEQFF
TGCGCCAGCAGCTTGGGGCACGGGACAGCCTGGGGCAATGAGCAGTTCTTC
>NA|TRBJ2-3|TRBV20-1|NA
CSALLGSADTQYF
TGCAGTGCCTTGCTGGGATCGGCGGATACGCAGTATTTT
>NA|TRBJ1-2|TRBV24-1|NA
CATSEGPSAAGYTF
TGTGCCACCAGTGAGGGACCTTCGGCGGCTGGCTACACCTTC
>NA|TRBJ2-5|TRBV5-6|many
CASSLSVETQYF
TGTGCCAGCAGCTTGTCGGTAGAGACCCAGTACTTC
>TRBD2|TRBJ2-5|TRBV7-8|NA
CASSPPRGGRETQYF
TGTGCCAGCAGCCCCCCGCGGGGGGGCCGTGAGACCCAGTACTTC
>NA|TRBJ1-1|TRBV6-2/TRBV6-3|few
CASSMRTEWNTEAFF
TGTGCCAGCAGTATGCGGACAGAGTGGAACACTGAAGCTTTCTTT
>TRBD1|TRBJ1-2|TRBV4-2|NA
CASSPARTGQESGYTF
TGTGCCAGCAGCCCAGCCCGAACGGGACAGGAGTCTGGCTACACCTTC